This T cell receptor (beta chain) was retrieved from a study of cytomegalovirus exposure and HLA in healthy donors. Turning to the study itself: Most genotyped donors, around 86% of around 370, had Caucasian-associated genetic ancestry. Broader study findings: Across all donors, roughly uniform sequencing depth was an assumption of the presence/absence analyses. In an earlier analysis, most TCR beta V segments were productive about 87% or about 30% of the time. Fewer N-insertions (relative to the approximately 700-donor mean) were reportedly seen in an Asian-associated ancestry cluster in a later analysis.

The CDR3 spans 15 residues. Germline CDR1 SGHDT, CDR2 YYEEEE. The germline V and J ends were trimmed by 0 bases and 0 bases, with 8 bases remaining between them. Comments on this clone: Its antigen is currently unknown.

PCR employed 60 Vbeta and 13 Jbeta primers. Libraries were prepared by immunoSEQ multiplex PCR; TCRdb keeps only in-frame clonotypes and omits some of them. This sample has some 90,000 clones, with 70% to 85% found just once. The chain has TRBV5-6 and TRBJ2-3, with D unclear. Input material: PBMCs. The clonotype comes from a human donor in good health. The chain's CDR3 is CASSLALPSTDTQYF. CDR3 DNA sequence: TGTGCCAGCAGCTTGGCCCTACCTAGCACAGATACGCAGTATTTT. Using reference TRBV5-6 and TRBJ2-3 for the parts outside the CDR3, the full variable domain is DAGVTQSPTHLIKTRGQQVTLRCSPKSGHDTVSWYQQALGQGPQFIFQYYEEEERQRGNFPDRFSGHQFPNYSSELNVNALLLGDSALYLCASSLALPSTDTQYFGPGTRLTVL.